This T cell receptor beta chain derives from a study of cytomegalovirus exposure and HLA in healthy donors. General observations from the study: The authors later found TCR association rates varying by HLA locus, with DRB1 most and HLA-C fewest. V- and J-gene trimming in TCR beta was tied to a missense DCLRE1C variant by an analysis performed later. Most of the TCR beta V segments (in an earlier analysis) were productive either about 87% or about 30% of the time. The later analysis indicated that the majority of CMV-associated TCR beta chains appeared HLA-restricted.

The CDR3 sequence is 17 residues long. PCR was performed using 60 Vbeta and 13 Jbeta primers. Sequencing was performed with immunoSEQ multiplex PCR; in TCRdb, only in-frame clones are kept and a portion is missing. The sample contains about 100,000 clones, around 76% of which appear only once. This clone was recorded only once. Its antigen is unidentified. The source is a man aged 30 to 45 in good health and CMV-seropositive. V gene TRBV12-2 combines with J gene TRBJ2-3; the tabulated D call, TRBD2, remains unverified against the DNA. TRBV12-2 is an annotated pseudogene. Sequences were obtained from PBMCs. The CDR3 reads CASRPKGTSGGPSTQYF. The CDR3 DNA reads TGTGCAAGTCGCCCCAAGGGGACTAGCGGGGGGCCAAGTACGCAGTATTTT.